The 5 T cell receptor beta chains presented below share a single source sample, sequenced in a study of T cell responses to AZD1222 COVID-19 vaccine. The method was immunoSEQ multiplex PCR; TCRdb's version includes in-frame clones alone and lacks a portion of them. The table lists roughly 120,000 clones, over 75% of them singletons, with roughly 1.3% in the top ten. The sequencing here drew on peripheral blood, taken on day 0 of AZD1222 vaccination. These receptors all stem from an adult in good health.

The chain uses TRBV28 and TRBJ1-1, with a weak D call TRBD1 (6 bases). Per germline, CDR1 MDHEN and CDR2 SYDVKM. This CDR3 has 14 amino acids. V shed 7 bases and J shed 1 base, with 13 bases lying between them. The CDR3 DNA is TGTGCCAGCAAACCCGGGACAAAGAACACTGAAGCTTTCTTT. Translating it yields CASKPGTKNTEAFF.

The rearrangement joins TRBV6-5 to TRBJ1-1; weak D call: TRBD1 (5 bases). Germline CDR1 reads MNHEY; CDR2 reads SVGAGI. The CDR3 contains 16 residues. The ends were cut back, 0 bases at V and 6 bases at J, with 17 bases in the middle. CDR3 amino acids: CASSYSIGRIGAEAFF. The CDR3 DNA reads TGTGCCAGCAGTTACTCGATTGGGAGGATAGGGGCTGAAGCTTTCTTT.

This clone was observed once. The chain joins TRBV29-1 to TRBJ2-1; 8 bases align to TRBD2. The germline V gene encodes CDR1 SQVTM and CDR2 ANQGSEA. V shed 7 bases and J 4 bases; nucleotides not matched to a gene: 9. CDR3 length: 14 amino acids. The CDR3 sequence is CSAGGTSGYNEQFF. CDR3 DNA: TGCAGCGCCGGAGGGACTAGTGGATACAATGAGCAGTTCTTC.

The chain has TRBV4-2 and TRBJ2-3; D is perhaps TRBD2 (6 bases). This CDR3 is 13 amino acids long. Germline CDR1 is LGHNA and CDR2 is YNFKEQ. Trimming took 3 bases from V and 5 from J, leaving 9 bases between them. The CDR3 DNA sequence: TGTGCCAGCAGCCAGGGGGGAGAAGATACGCAGTATTTT. It translates to CASSQGGEDTQYF.

This clone turned up a few times. The chain joins TRBV5-6 to TRBJ2-2; no definite D call. This CDR3 has 13 residues. The germline V gene has CDR1 SGHDT and CDR2 YYEEEE. Trimming shortened V by 3 bases and J by 7 bases, and 10 bases separated the two germline ends. In DNA form, the CDR3 reads TGTGCCAGCAGCTACACCAAGGTCGGGGAGCTGTTTTTT. It specifies CASSYTKVGELFF.